The 23 T cell receptor beta chains presented below share a single source sample, sequenced in a study of blood T cell repertoires in COVID-19. Produced via immunoSEQ multiplex PCR; TCRdb's table is partial and in-frame only. Here the sample spans hundreds of thousands of clones, roughly 89% being singletons. The material sequenced was peripheral blood. The origin of the receptors is a man between 60 and 75 years old who had recovered from COVID-19.

The sample holds one count of this clone. This sequence joins TRBV3-1 (or the pseudogene TRBV3-2) and TRBJ2-4; D is unresolved. This CDR3 region has 15 residues. Per the germline V gene, CDR1 is LGHDT and CDR2 is YNNKEL (reference sequence). V gave up 0 bases and J gave up 6 bases, with 12 bases separating them. The CDR3 nucleotides are TGTGCCAGCAGCCAAGATACCACGACGGGAAACATTCAGTACTTC. Amino acids: CASSQDTTTGNIQYF.

The V call is TRBV5-6, the J call TRBJ2-7; D is uncertain. In germline, CDR1 is SGHDT, CDR2 YYEEEE. The CDR3 has 14 residues. The V and J ends lost 1 base and 4 bases respectively, with 12 bases between them. Written as DNA, the CDR3 is TGTGCCAGCAGCTTGTATGTTAGCCAGTACGAGCAGTACTTC. This encodes CASSLYVSQYEQYF.

The V gene is TRBV6-5, the J gene TRBJ2-5, with TRBD2 identical over 8 bases. The V gene's germline CDR1 is MNHEY and CDR2 SVGAGI. With 2 bases clipped from V and 5 bases from J, the junction kept 4 bases outside the gene matches. There are 14 residues in the CDR3. The chain's CDR3 is CASSYPGGRETQYF. The DNA for the CDR3 is TGTGCCAGCAGTTACCCGGGGGGGAGGGAGACCCAGTACTTC.

V gene TRBV10-3 combines with J gene TRBJ2-7; 7 nucleotides align to TRBD1. Trimming took 5 bases from V and 2 from J; bases not matched to a gene: 9. This CDR3 is 15 amino acids long. Per the germline V gene, CDR1 is ENHRY and CDR2 is SYGVKD. This CDR3 is CAISSPGGDPYEQYF. CDR3 DNA sequence: TGTGCCATCAGTTCCCCAGGGGGAGACCCCTACGAGCAGTACTTC.

This clone was observed a single time. V usage is TRBV7-2 and J usage is TRBJ2-5; the match to TRBD2 covers 11 bases. The CDR3 has 17 residues. CDR1 and CDR2 (germline): SGHTA, FQGNSA. J was trimmed by 5 bases and V by 1 base; bases with no gene match: 9. The CDR3 DNA sequence: TGTGCCAGCAGCTTAGGGATTAGCGGGGGGGCCGAGGAGACCCAGTACTTC. Translated: CASSLGISGGAEETQYF.

This rearrangement joins TRBV4-3 to TRBJ2-3, with 7 positions matching TRBD2. The germline gives CDR1 LGHNA, CDR2 YSLEER. The CDR3 consists of 15 residues. V lost 1 base and J lost 4; bases outside the gene matches: 5. CDR3 nucleotide sequence: TGCGCCAGCAGCCAAGCTGGGGGGGGTCCAGATACGCAGTATTTT. It yields the protein CASSQAGGGPDTQYF.

In its sample, this clone was seen many times. The CDR3 spells CASSYRSEQFF. CDR3 sequence (DNA): TGTGCCAGCAGTTATAGGAGTGAGCAGTTCTTC. V gene TRBV28 combines with J gene TRBJ2-1, with unresolved D. CDR3 length equals 11 residues. Between the trimmed V and J ends, which lost 4 bases and 9 bases, there was a span of 7 bases. Germline CDR1 and CDR2: MDHEN and SYDVKM.

The chain couples TRBV9 to TRBJ2-3; 11 bases line up with TRBD2. After removal of 3 bases from V and 2 bases from J, the junction contained 8 bases not matched to a gene. The germline V gene encodes CDR1 SGDLS and CDR2 YYNGEE. CDR3 length: 17 residues. CDR3 region: CASSAGTSGVITDTQYF. CDR3 bases: TGTGCCAGCAGCGCCGGGACTAGCGGTGTTATCACAGATACGCAGTATTTT.

The CDR3: CASSRRLAGISSYEQYF. In DNA form, the CDR3 reads TGTGCCAGCAGCCGGCGACTAGCGGGTATATCCTCCTACGAGCAGTACTTC. The J gene is TRBJ2-7, the V gene TRBV3-1 (or the pseudogene TRBV3-2), with 10 bases fitting TRBD2. CDR3 length: 17 amino acids. Per the germline V gene, CDR1 is LGHDT and CDR2 is YNNKEL (reference sequence). After removal of 4 bases from V and 0 bases from J, the junction contained 9 bases not matched to a gene.

The sample holds a few counts of this clone. The chain employs TRBV12-5 and TRBJ1-2; D not resolved. CDR3 length: 13 residues. Germline V CDR1 and CDR2: LGHNT, FRNRAP. V lost 3 bases to trimming and J lost 4 bases, with 9 bases between them. CDR3 residues: CASGFDGGYGYTF. The CDR3 DNA reads TGTGCTAGTGGTTTTGACGGAGGCTATGGCTACACCTTC.

The rearrangement joins TRBV6-4 to TRBJ1-1, with 10 bases fitting TRBD1. This CDR3 comprises 13 residues. The ends lost 6 bases at V and 10 bases at J; junction bases unmatched: 8. Germline V lookup: CDR1 MRHNA, CDR2 SNTAGT. CDR3 coding DNA: TGTGCCAGCAGCCCCGGACAGGGGGGTACAGCTTTCTTT. Translation: CASSPGQGGTAFF.

The chain employs TRBV30 and TRBJ2-5; TRBD2 agrees at 8 bases. Germline V CDR1 and CDR2: GTSNPN, SVGIG (reference sequence). The CDR3 totals 14 residues. V lost 2 bases to trimming and J lost 1 base; unmatched junction nucleotides: 3. CDR3 residues: CAWSLRGAQETQYF. DNA for the CDR3: TGTGCCTGGAGTTTGCGGGGGGCCCAAGAGACCCAGTACTTC.

This clone was counted a few times. V gene TRBV6-5 combines with J gene TRBJ2-2, with D hard to call. V dropped 6 bases and J dropped 2 bases, with 10 bases sitting between them. CDR1 is MNHEY and CDR2 is SVGAGI in the germline V gene. This CDR3 has 14 amino acids. CDR3 sequence (DNA): TGTGCCAGCAGGGCCCCCGTTAACACCGGGGAGCTGTTTTTT. Translated, it gives CASRAPVNTGELFF.

The rearrangement links TRBV3-1 (or the pseudogene TRBV3-2) to TRBJ2-4; 7 bases are a match to TRBD2. The CDR3 has 15 residues. Germline loops: CDR1 LGHDT, CDR2 YNNKEL (reference sequence). The V gene end was trimmed by 3 bases and the J gene end by 6 bases; junction bases not matched to a gene: 8. The chain's CDR3 is CASSHGGRGRNIQYF. CDR3 DNA sequence: TGTGCCAGCAGCCATGGAGGGCGGGGGAGAAACATTCAGTACTTC.

V gene TRBV24-1 combines with J gene TRBJ1-2; 7 nucleotides line up with TRBD1. The germline V gene encodes CDR1 KGHDR and CDR2 SFDVKD. CDR3 length: 13 amino acids. V dropped 3 bases and J dropped 5; count of bases not matched to a gene: 2. The CDR3 DNA follows: TGTGCCACCAGTGATAGGGACAGTTATGGCTACACCTTC. As protein: CATSDRDSYGYTF.

The chain couples TRBV20-1 to TRBJ2-5; D is unresolved. Trimming pared 1 base from V and 4 bases from J, leaving 4 bases between. CDR1 is DFQATT and CDR2 is SNEGSKA in the germline V gene (reference sequence). This CDR3 contains 11 residues. CDR3: CSARVSETQYF. The CDR3 coding sequence is TGCAGTGCTAGAGTATCAGAGACCCAGTACTTC.

The V and J genes are TRBV7-6 and TRBJ2-7, with 9 bases lining up with TRBD1. The length of the CDR3 is 16 residues. Germline V CDR1 and CDR2: SGHVS, FNYEAQ. After removal of 5 bases from V and 5 bases from J, the junction contained 13 bases not matched to a gene. CDR3 nucleotides: TGTGCCAGCAGCACCCGCGGGACAGGGAGTTCCGACGAGCAGTACTTC. Protein sequence: CASSTRGTGSSDEQYF. The full variable domain, completed using reference TRBV7-6 and TRBJ2-7, is GAGVSQSPRYKVTKRGQDVALRCDPISGHVSLYWYRQALGQGPEFLTYFNYEAQQDKSGLPNDRFSAERPEGSISTLTIQRTEQRDSAMYRCASSTRGTGSSDEQYFGPGTRLTVT.

V is TRBV7-2 and J is TRBJ2-5, with D possibly being TRBD1 (7 bases). The CDR3 has 14 amino acids. Germline CDR1 SGHTA, CDR2 FQGNSA. Between the trimmed V and J ends, which lost 2 bases and 9 bases, there was a span of 16 bases. The DNA for the CDR3 is TGTGCCAGCAGCTTAAATAGGGGGCGCGGGGCCCAGTACTTC. Translating gives CASSLNRGRGAQYF.

This chain joins TRBV6-6 and TRBJ1-5, with D unclear. The CDR3 has 15 residues. With 6 bases removed from V and 7 bases from J, the gap between germline ends came to 19 bases. CDR1 and CDR2 (germline): MNHNY, SVGAGI (reference sequence). The CDR3 DNA sequence: TGTGCCAGCAGCACTTCGTTAGAGGGCGGACAGCCCCAGCATTTT. It encodes CASSTSLEGGQPQHF.

J is TRBJ2-7 and V is TRBV3-1 (or the pseudogene TRBV3-2), with 11 positions matching TRBD2. Unmatched junction bases numbered 6, after V lost 3 bases and J lost 2 bases. Germline V gives CDR1 LGHDT, CDR2 YNNKEL (reference sequence). The CDR3 sequence is 16 residues long. The CDR3 reads CASSHLLAGDPYEQYF. As DNA, the CDR3 is TGTGCCAGCAGCCATTTACTAGCGGGAGATCCCTACGAGCAGTACTTC.

The V call is TRBV29-1, the J call TRBJ2-1, with D possibly matching TRBD2 (6 bases). This CDR3 comprises 10 residues. V shed 5 bases and J shed 7 bases, with 6 bases lying between them. The germline gives CDR1 SQVTM, CDR2 ANQGSEA. CDR3 amino acids: CSVRGNEQFF. The DNA of the CDR3 is TGCAGCGTTCGGGGGAATGAGCAGTTCTTC.

This clone was counted many times. V usage is TRBV10-3 and J usage is TRBJ1-6; D may be TRBD1 (5 bases). The CDR3 covers 14 residues. Germline CDR1 is ENHRY and CDR2 is SYGVKD. V lost 5 bases and J lost 7, with 12 bases in between. The CDR3 coding sequence is TGTGCCATCAGTTCCGACAGCTACAATTCACCCCTCCACTTT. It is translated as CAISSDSYNSPLHF.

This clone has a single count. The chain recombines TRBV11-3 with TRBJ2-2, with 11 bases fitting TRBD2. Trimming took 4 bases from V and 5 from J; bases not matched to a gene: 9. This CDR3 region has 17 residues. Germline lookup yields CDR1 SGHNT and CDR2 YENEEA. The CDR3 spells CASSSSRLAGLTGELFF. DNA of the CDR3: TGTGCCAGCAGCTCGTCCAGACTAGCGGGACTAACCGGGGAGCTGTTTTTT.